The clone carrying this TCR beta chain was picked up one time. Living in about two dozen US areas, the participants were between roughly 18 and 90 years of age. The sample is drawn from a study of blood T cell repertoires in COVID-19. Across the whole study: The United States, Italy and Spain provided the acute and convalescent COVID-19 samples. From T cells, B-cell-depleted T cells, or PBMCs came the material, which was cDNA or gDNA.

Profiled with immunoSEQ multiplex PCR; TCRdb holds only in-frame clones, not every one. The repertoire consists of about 220,000 clones, with approximately 88% occurring once and the leading ten covering under 2.5%. V lost 1 base to trimming and J lost 1 base, with 13 bases between them. Germline CDR1 and CDR2: LGHNA and YNFKEQ. The CDR3 is 16 residues long. The sequencing input was PBMCs or T cells enriched from blood (not recorded which). This TCR was recovered from a woman between 40 and 50 years old with acute COVID-19. This rearrangement joins TRBV4-2 to TRBJ1-1; D perhaps matches TRBD1 (5 bases). CDR3 region: CASSQVHRSGNTEAFF. The CDR3, as DNA: TGTGCCAGCAGCCAAGTGCACAGGTCCGGGAACACTGAAGCTTTCTTT.